A selection of T cell receptor beta chains follows, all from one sample in a study of blood T cell repertoires in COVID-19. Data came from immunoSEQ multiplex PCR; TCRdb stores just in-frame clones and leaves some out. The sample has 100,000 to 150,000 clones, 70% to 85% seen once. Sequenced: peripheral blood. The receptor set was obtained from a woman aged 70 to 79 with acute or convalescent COVID-19. The CDR3 runs from the conserved cysteine through the conserved F or W. The D gene is left open where the match is weak. Where a row states a size, it is once, few, many or the class of an expanded clone; other rows omit it.

TRBJ1-2	TRBV5-6	NA	few	TGTGCCAGCAGCTTGGACTCCCTGACTTTAGGGGTCTATGGCTACACCTTC	CASSLDSLTLGVYGYTF
TRBJ1-2	TRBV19	NA	NA	TGTGCCACCCTCGCCGGTGCTAACTATGGCTACACCTTC	CATLAGANYGYTF
TRBJ1-4	TRBV6-6	TRBD1	NA	TGTGCCAGCAGTAAAGGGGGCGCAGGTGTAAACGAAAAACTGTTTTTT	CASSKGGAGVNEKLFF
TRBJ2-1	TRBV7-7	NA	few	TGTGCCAGCAGCTTAAGTGCGGGGAAGGAGCAGTTCTTC	CASSLSAGKEQFF
TRBJ2-5	TRBV11-3	NA	NA	TGTGCCAGCAGCTTTGGTTATGACAGAAATCAAGAGACCCAGTACTTC	CASSFGYDRNQETQYF
TRBJ1-3	TRBV19	NA	NA	TGTGCCAGTAGTATAGGGGGCCTGACCTCTGGAAACACCATATATTTT	CASSIGGLTSGNTIYF
TRBJ1-2	TRBV13	NA	NA	TGTGCCAGCAGTTGGGCCATTGAGGAGGGGAGGACGAACTATGGCTACACCTTC	CASSWAIEEGRTNYGYTF
TRBJ1-1	TRBV19	NA	NA	TGTGCCAGTAGTCTTAACCTTGGTAGGAACACTGAAGCTTTCTTT	CASSLNLGRNTEAFF
TRBJ1-6	TRBV27	TRBD1	NA	TGTGCCAGCAGTCCCTGGGACAGGGGCAATTCACCCCTCCACTTT	CASSPWDRGNSPLHF
TRBJ1-2	TRBV28	NA	NA	TGTGCCAGCAGTTTATACGGCTATGGCTACACCTTC	CASSLYGYGYTF
TRBJ1-2	TRBV7-2	NA	once	TGTGCCAGCAACTGGCGGGGTCGGCACTATGGCTACACCTTC	CASNWRGRHYGYTF
TRBJ2-5	TRBV5-4	TRBD2	NA	TGTGCCAGCAGCTTGGCGGGGGGTCGAGAGACCCAGTACTTC	CASSLAGGRETQYF
TRBJ1-2	TRBV7-2	NA	NA	TGTGCCAGCAGCATAGACGGCTATGGCTACACCTTC	CASSIDGYGYTF
TRBJ2-7	TRBV6-2/TRBV6-3	TRBD2	NA	TGTGCCAGCAGTTACTCGAAGGATGGGGAACTAGCGGGGGCCCTATACGAGCAGTACTTC	CASSYSKDGELAGALYEQYF
TRBJ2-3	TRBV5-1	NA	NA	TGCGCCAGCTGGGAACAGGGCACAGATACGCAGTATTTT	CASWEQGTDTQYF
TRBJ1-1	TRBV2	NA	few	TGTGCCAGCACCGGGGACACGAACACTGAAGCTTTCTTT	CASTGDTNTEAFF
TRBJ1-1	TRBV30	NA	few	TGTGCCTGGATCCGGTTTACCCGCCCGAACACTGAAGCTTTCTTT	CAWIRFTRPNTEAFF
TRBJ2-7	TRBV7-2	TRBD2	NA	TGTGCCAGCAGCTTACGGGGACTAGCGGGCTACGAGCAGTACTTC	CASSLRGLAGYEQYF
TRBJ2-5	TRBV3-1/TRBV3-2	NA	NA	TGTGCCAGCAGCCAAGATCATCCAGGACTCAAAAATCGGGAGACCCAGTACTTC	CASSQDHPGLKNRETQYF
TRBJ2-2	TRBV7-9	TRBD1	many	TGTGCCAGCAGCCAGGGACAGGACCTCATCGGGGAGCTGTTTTTT	CASSQGQDLIGELFF
TRBJ1-5	TRBV10-3	TRBD1	NA	TGTGCCATCAGTTCCGGGACAGGGGCTAATCAGCCCCAGCATTTT	CAISSGTGANQPQHF
TRBJ1-2	TRBV7-9	NA	NA	TGTGCCAGCAGCTTTTCCAGGGGCAACGGCTACACCTTC	CASSFSRGNGYTF
TRBJ2-7	TRBV7-8	NA	NA	TGTGCCAGCAGCTACGGGGTACAATACGAGCAGTACTTC	CASSYGVQYEQYF
TRBJ1-1	TRBV3-1/TRBV3-2	NA	NA	TGTGCCAGCAGGAACAGGGTTGGCACTGAAGCTTTCTTT	CASRNRVGTEAFF
TRBJ1-3	TRBV7-6	NA	NA	TGTGCCAGCAGCTTAGTTCTCCAGGGCTCTGGAAACACCATATATTTT	CASSLVLQGSGNTIYF
TRBJ1-2	TRBV2	TRBD1	once	TGTGCCAGCAAACGAAGACGGGACAGCGAAATGACGAAAGGCTACACCTTC	CASKRRRDSEMTKGYTF
TRBJ1-5	TRBV6-1	TRBD1	once	TGTGCCAGCAGTGTCTCTTGGACGGGAGACAGGGCGGTTGGCAATCAGCCCCAGCATTTT	CASSVSWTGDRAVGNQPQHF
TRBJ1-6	TRBV19	NA	few	TGTGCCAGTAGGAGACAGAATAATTCACCCCTCCACTTT	CASRRQNNSPLHF
TRBJ2-7	TRBV6-5	TRBD1	NA	TGTGCCAGCAGTAGGACAGGGGTGGGCGAGCAGTACTTC	CASSRTGVGEQYF
TRBJ2-7	TRBV29-1	NA	NA	TGCAGCGTTGGGCAGTCCTACGAGCAGTACTTC	CSVGQSYEQYF
TRBJ2-7	TRBV7-9	TRBD1	once	TGTGCCAGCAGCCAACAGGACAGGGGAGTCTACGAGCAGTACTTC	CASSQQDRGVYEQYF
TRBJ1-6	TRBV19	NA	NA	TGTGCCAGTAGTTCGGGAAATTCACCCCTCCACTTT	CASSSGNSPLHF
TRBJ1-6	TRBV7-2	NA	NA	TGTGCCAGCAGCCAGGGAGGGGGTAAAGAATCACCCCTCCACTTT	CASSQGGGKESPLHF
TRBJ1-2	TRBV2	NA	few	TGTGCCAGCAGTGTTGACGTACTAGGCACCTTC	CASSVDVLGTF
TRBJ2-7	TRBV27	NA	NA	TGTGCCAGCAGTCAGGGGGGCGACTCCTACGAGCAGTACTTC	CASSQGGDSYEQYF
TRBJ1-2	TRBV29-1	TRBD1	NA	TGCAGCGTTGAGGCAGGGGGCGGCTACACCTTC	CSVEAGGGYTF
TRBJ2-5	TRBV7-7	NA	NA	TGTGCCAGCAGCTCAGGGGTATCGGGAGAGACCCAGTACTTC	CASSSGVSGETQYF
TRBJ1-1	TRBV10-2	NA	NA	TGCGCCAGCAGCCCCCTGTCCTCTGAAGCTTTCTTT	CASSPLSSEAFF
TRBJ2-5	TRBV19	TRBD1	NA	TGTGCCAGTAGTTTCGGGACAGGGGGAGGAGAGACCCAGTACTTC	CASSFGTGGGETQYF
TRBJ2-3	TRBV6-6	NA	once	TGTGCCAGCAGTTACGGGCAATACACAGATACGCAGTATTTT	CASSYGQYTDTQYF
TRBJ1-1	TRBV11-1	NA	NA	TGTGCCAGCAGCTTAGATGCGGAGATAGAAGCTTTCTTT	CASSLDAEIEAFF
TRBJ1-2	TRBV3-1/TRBV3-2	NA	NA	TGTGCCAGCAGCCAGGGCACCGGGGAAGGCTCTGGCTACACCTTC	CASSQGTGEGSGYTF
TRBJ2-2	TRBV6-6	NA	NA	TGTGCCAGCAGTTACACTAACGGGGAGCTGTTTTTT	CASSYTNGELFF
TRBJ1-2	TRBV19	NA	few	TGTGCCAGTAGTATATGGGGCAGTGGCTACACCTTC	CASSIWGSGYTF
TRBJ1-5	TRBV2	TRBD1	NA	TGTGCCAGCATAGCGACAGGGGAGGGTCAGCCCCAGCATTTT	CASIATGEGQPQHF
TRBJ1-2	TRBV12-3/TRBV12-4	NA	NA	TGTGCCAGCAGTTTTCAGGGGATGGATGGCTACACCTTC	CASSFQGMDGYTF
TRBJ1-1	TRBV6-1	NA	NA	TGTGCCAGCAGTGACAGGGACACTGAAGCTTTCTTT	CASSDRDTEAFF
TRBJ2-1	TRBV11-2	NA	NA	TGTGCCAGCAGCTTAGCCGGGCGCGGGGCTAGCTCCTACAATGAGCAGTTCTTC	CASSLAGRGASSYNEQFF
TRBJ2-1	TRBV7-8	TRBD2	NA	TGTGCCAGCAGCTTAGTTAAACTAGCGGGAAGTGAGCAGTTCTTC	CASSLVKLAGSEQFF
TRBJ2-3	TRBV5-4	NA	NA	TGTGCCAGCAGCTTGCAGGGTGTTTTACAAGATACGCAGTATTTT	CASSLQGVLQDTQYF
TRBJ2-3	TRBV5-4	TRBD2	NA	TGTGCCAGCAGCGTGACTAGCGGGGGACTGAGCACAGATACGCAGTATTTT	CASSVTSGGLSTDTQYF
TRBJ1-5	TRBV19	NA	few	TGTGCCAGTAGTATAGGGGGGGATCAGCCCCAGCATTTT	CASSIGGDQPQHF
TRBJ1-2	TRBV5-4	TRBD1	NA	TGTGCCAGCAGCAATCCTACAGGGGGCGGGGGCTACACCTTC	CASSNPTGGGGYTF
TRBJ1-2	TRBV11-1	NA	NA	TGTGCCAGCAGCTTAGCGGCAGCTAACTATGGCTACACCTTC	CASSLAAANYGYTF
TRBJ1-5	TRBV6-1	NA	NA	TGTGCCAGCAGTGAAGCAGCACGCCTCCGAGGCCAGCCCCAGCATTTT	CASSEAARLRGQPQHF
TRBJ1-5	TRBV19	TRBD1	NA	TGTGCCAGTAGTATCCCGACAGGGGGCCCGCTTCAGCCCCAGCATTTT	CASSIPTGGPLQPQHF